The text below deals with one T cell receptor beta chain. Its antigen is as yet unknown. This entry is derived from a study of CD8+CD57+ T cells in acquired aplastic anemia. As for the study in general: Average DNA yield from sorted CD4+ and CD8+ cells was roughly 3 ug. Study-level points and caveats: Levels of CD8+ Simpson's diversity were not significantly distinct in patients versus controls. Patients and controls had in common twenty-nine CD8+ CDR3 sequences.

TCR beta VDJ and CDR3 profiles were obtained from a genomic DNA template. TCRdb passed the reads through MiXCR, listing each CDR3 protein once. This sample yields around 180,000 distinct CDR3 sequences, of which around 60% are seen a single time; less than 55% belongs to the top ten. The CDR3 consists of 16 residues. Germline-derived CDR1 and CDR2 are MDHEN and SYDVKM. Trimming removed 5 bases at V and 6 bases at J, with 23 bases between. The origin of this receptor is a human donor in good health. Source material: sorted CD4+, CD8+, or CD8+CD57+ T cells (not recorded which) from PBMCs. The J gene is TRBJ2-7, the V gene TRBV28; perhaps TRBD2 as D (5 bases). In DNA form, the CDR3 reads TGTGCCAGCAGTCCCGTTGAGCGGTCCGGATGGGGCGAGCAGTACTTC. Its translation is CASSPVERSGWGEQYF.